Detailed here is one T cell receptor (beta chain). This entry comes from a study of cytomegalovirus exposure and HLA in healthy donors. Germline V gene sequence: CDR1 MNHEY, CDR2 SMNVEV (reference sequence). V lost 6 bases and J lost 1, with 10 bases in between. The CDR3 totals 14 residues. Only in-frame clones appear in the TCRdb table, and some are missing; sequencing was by immunoSEQ multiplex PCR. The sample carries about 57,000 clones, roughly 93% recorded once. The specimen was PBMCs. V gene TRBV27 combines with J gene TRBJ1-5; D call uncertain. This receptor was obtained from a woman aged 18-30 years in good health and CMV-seronegative. The CDR3 bases are TGTGCCAGCAGGCCACAGCTCAGCAATCAGCCCCAGCATTTT. Amino acids: CASRPQLSNQPQHF.